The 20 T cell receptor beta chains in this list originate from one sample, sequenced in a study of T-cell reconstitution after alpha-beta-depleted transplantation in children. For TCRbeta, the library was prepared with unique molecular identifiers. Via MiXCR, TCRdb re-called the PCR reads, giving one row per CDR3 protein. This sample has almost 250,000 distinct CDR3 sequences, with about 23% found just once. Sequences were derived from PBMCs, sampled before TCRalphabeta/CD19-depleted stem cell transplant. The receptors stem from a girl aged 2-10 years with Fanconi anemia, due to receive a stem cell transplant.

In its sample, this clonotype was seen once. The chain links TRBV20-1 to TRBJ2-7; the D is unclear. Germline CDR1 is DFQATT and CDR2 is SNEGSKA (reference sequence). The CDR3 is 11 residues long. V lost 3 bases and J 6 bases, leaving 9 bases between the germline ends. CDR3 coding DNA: TGCAGTGCTAGTATGCAAATCGAGCAGTACTTC. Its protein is CSASMQIEQYF.

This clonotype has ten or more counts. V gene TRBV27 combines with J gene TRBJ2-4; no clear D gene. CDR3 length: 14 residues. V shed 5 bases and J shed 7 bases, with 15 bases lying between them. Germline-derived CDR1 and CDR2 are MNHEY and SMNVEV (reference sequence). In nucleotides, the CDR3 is TGTGCCAGCAGTCCGCAGGCAAATAGGAACATTCAGTACTTC. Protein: CASSPQANRNIQYF.

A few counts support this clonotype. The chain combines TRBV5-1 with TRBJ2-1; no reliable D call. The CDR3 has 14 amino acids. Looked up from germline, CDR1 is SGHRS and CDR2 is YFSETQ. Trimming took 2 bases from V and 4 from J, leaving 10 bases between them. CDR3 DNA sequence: TGCGCCAGCAGCTTTAATTCGGCATACAATGAGCAGTTCTTC. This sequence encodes CASSFNSAYNEQFF.

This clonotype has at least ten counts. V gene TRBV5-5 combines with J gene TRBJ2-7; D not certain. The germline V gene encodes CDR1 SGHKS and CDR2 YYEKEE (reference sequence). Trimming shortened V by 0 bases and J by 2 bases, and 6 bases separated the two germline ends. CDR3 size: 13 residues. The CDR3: CASSLDRAYEQYF. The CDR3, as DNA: TGTGCCAGCAGCTTGGACCGGGCCTACGAGCAGTACTTC.

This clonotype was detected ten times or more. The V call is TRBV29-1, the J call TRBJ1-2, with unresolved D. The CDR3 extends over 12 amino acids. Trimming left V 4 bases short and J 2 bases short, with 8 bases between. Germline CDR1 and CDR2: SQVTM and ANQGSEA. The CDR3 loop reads CSVGGSNYGYTF. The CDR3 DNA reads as TGCAGCGTTGGTGGCAGCAACTATGGCTACACCTTC.

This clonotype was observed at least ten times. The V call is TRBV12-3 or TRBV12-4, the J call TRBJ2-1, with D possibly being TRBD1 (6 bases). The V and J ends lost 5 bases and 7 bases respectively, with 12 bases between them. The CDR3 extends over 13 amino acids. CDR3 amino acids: CASSRTAPNEQFF. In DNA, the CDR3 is TGTGCCAGCAGTCGGACAGCGCCTAATGAGCAGTTCTTC.

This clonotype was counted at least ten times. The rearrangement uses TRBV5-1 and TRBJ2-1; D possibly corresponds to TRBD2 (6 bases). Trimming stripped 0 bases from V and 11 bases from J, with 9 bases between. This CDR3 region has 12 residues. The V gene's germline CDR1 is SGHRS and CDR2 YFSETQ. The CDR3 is CASSLDAGKQFF. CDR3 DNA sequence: TGCGCCAGCAGCTTGGATGCGGGAAAGCAGTTCTTC. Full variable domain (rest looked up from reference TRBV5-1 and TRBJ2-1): KAGVTQTPRYLIKTRGQQVTLSCSPISGHRSVSWYQQTPGQGLQFLFEYFSETQRNKGNFPGRFSGRQFSNSRSEMNVSTLELGDSALYLCASSLDAGKQFFGPGTRLTVL.

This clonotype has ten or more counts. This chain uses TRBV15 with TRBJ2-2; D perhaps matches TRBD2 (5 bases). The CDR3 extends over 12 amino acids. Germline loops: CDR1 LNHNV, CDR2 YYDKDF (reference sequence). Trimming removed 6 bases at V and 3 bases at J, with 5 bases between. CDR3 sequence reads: CATRADTGELFF. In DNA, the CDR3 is TGTGCCACCAGAGCGGACACCGGGGAGCTGTTTTTT.

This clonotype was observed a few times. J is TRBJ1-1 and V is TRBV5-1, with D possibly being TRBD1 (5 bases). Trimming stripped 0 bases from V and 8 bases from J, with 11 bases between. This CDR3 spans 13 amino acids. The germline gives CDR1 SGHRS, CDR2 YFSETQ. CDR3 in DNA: TGCGCCAGCAGCTTGGAACGGACAAGCGAAGCTTTCTTT. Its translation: CASSLERTSEAFF.

CDR3 nucleotide sequence: TGTGCCAGCAGCTTTGTTTCCGGGACTGAAGCTTTCTTT. It encodes CASSFVSGTEAFF. The chain recombines TRBV7-9 with TRBJ1-1; D unclear. The CDR3 covers 13 residues. Trimming removed 3 bases at V and 5 bases at J, with 10 bases between. Looked up from germline, CDR1 is SEHNR and CDR2 is FQNEAQ (reference sequence).

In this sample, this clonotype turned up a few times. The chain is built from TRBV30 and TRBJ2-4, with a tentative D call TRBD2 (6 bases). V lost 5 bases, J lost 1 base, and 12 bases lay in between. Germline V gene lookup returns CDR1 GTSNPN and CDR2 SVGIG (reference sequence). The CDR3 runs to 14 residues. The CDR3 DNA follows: TGTGCCTGGGACAAAGGAGGGGCCAAAAACATTCAGTACTTC. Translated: CAWDKGGAKNIQYF.

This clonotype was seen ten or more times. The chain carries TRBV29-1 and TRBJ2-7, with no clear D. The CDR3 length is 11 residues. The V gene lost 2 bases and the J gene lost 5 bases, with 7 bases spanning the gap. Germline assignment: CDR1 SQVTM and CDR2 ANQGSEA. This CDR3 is CSVEFANEQYF. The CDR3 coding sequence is TGCAGCGTTGAATTCGCTAACGAGCAGTACTTC.

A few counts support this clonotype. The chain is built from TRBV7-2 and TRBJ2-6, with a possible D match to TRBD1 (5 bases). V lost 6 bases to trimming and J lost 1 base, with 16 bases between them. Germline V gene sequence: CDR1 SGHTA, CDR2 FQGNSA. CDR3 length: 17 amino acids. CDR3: CASSDWGPASGANVLTF. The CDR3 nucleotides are TGTGCCAGCAGTGATTGGGGCCCAGCGTCTGGGGCCAACGTCCTGACTTTC.

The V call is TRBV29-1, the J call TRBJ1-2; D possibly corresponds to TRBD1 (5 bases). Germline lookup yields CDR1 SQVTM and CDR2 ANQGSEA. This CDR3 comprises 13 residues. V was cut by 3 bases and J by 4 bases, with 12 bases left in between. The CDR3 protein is CSVDPTGPYGYTF. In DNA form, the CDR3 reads TGCAGCGTTGACCCCACGGGGCCCTATGGCTACACCTTC. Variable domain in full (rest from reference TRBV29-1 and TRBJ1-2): SAVISQKPSRDICQRGTSLTIQCQVDSQVTMMFWYRQQPGQSLTLIATANQGSEATYESGFVIDKFPISRPNLTFSTLTVSNMSPEDSSIYLCSVDPTGPYGYTFGSGTRLTVV.

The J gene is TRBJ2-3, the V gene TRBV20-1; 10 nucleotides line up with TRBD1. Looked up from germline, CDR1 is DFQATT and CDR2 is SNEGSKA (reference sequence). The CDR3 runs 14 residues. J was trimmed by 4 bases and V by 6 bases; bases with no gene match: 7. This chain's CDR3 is CSATGTGAADTQYF. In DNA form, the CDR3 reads TGCAGTGCAACCGGGACAGGGGCCGCAGATACGCAGTATTTT.

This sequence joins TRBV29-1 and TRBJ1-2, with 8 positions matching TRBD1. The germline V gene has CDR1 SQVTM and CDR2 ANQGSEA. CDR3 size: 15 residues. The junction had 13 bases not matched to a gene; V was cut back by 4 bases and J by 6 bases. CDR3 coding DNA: TGCAGCGTTGGAGGGGTAGCCCTACAGGGGGATGGCTACACCTTC. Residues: CSVGGVALQGDGYTF.

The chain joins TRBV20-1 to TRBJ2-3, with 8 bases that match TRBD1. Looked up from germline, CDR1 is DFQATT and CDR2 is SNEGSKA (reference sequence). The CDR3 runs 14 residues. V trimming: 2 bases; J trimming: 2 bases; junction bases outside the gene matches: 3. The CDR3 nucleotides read TGCAGTGCTAGAACGACAGGGGCCACAGATACGCAGTATTTT. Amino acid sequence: CSARTTGATDTQYF.

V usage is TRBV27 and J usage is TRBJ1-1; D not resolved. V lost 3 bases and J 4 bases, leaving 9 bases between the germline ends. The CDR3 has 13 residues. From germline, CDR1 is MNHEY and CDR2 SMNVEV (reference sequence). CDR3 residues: CASSLAKGTEAFF. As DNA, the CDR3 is TGTGCCAGCAGTTTGGCAAAGGGCACTGAAGCTTTCTTT.

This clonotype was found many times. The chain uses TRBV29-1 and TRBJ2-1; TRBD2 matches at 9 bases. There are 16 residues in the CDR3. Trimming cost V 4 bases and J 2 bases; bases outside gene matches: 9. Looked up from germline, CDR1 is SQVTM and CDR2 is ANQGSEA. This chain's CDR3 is CSVVGSGGSAYNEQFF. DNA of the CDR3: TGCAGCGTTGTGGGGAGCGGGGGGTCAGCCTACAATGAGCAGTTCTTC.

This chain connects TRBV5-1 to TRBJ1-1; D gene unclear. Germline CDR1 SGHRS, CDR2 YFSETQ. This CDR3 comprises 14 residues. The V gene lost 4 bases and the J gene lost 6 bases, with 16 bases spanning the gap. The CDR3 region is CASSPTQYLPEAFF. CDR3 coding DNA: TGCGCCAGCAGCCCCACACAGTACTTGCCTGAAGCTTTCTTT.